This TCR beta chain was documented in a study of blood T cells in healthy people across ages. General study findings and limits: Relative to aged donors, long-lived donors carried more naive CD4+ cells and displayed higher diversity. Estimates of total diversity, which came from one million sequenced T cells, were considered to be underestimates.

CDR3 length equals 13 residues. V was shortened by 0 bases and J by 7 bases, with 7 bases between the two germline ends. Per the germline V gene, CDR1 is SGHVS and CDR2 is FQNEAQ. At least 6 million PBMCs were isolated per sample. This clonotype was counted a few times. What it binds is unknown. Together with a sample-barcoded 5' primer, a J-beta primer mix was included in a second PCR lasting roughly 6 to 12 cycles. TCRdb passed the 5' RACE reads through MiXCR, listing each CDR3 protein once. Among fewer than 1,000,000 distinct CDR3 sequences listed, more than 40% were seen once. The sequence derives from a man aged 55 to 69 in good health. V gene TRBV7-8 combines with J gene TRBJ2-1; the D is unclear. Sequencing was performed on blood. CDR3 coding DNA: TGTGCCAGCAGCTTAGCTTTGGAGAATGAGCAGTTCTTC. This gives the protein CASSLALENEQFF.